The clone carrying this T cell receptor (beta chain) is a singleton in its sample. The source of the sample is a study of shared clonotypes between healthy human individuals. V gave up 4 bases and J gave up 6 bases; unmatched junction bases: 9. This CDR3 comprises 16 residues. Germline assignment: CDR1 MNHEY and CDR2 SVGAGI. Sequencing used immunoSEQ multiplex PCR; TCRdb keeps in-frame clones, though not all of them. In the table there are hundreds of thousands of clones, about 78% of which are singletons. This sequence joins TRBV6-5 and TRBJ1-2; 12 bases fit TRBD1. The specimen was memory CD4+ T cells sorted from blood. Subset of the sample: CD45RA-negative fraction. This TCR was recovered from a young woman in good health. The CDR3 sequence: CASSSLGQGAYNGYTF. The DNA for the CDR3 is TGTGCCAGCAGTTCCCTGGGACAGGGGGCGTATAATGGCTACACCTTC.